These T cell receptor beta chains were read from a single sample in a study of blood T cell repertoires in COVID-19. Sequenced by immunoSEQ multiplex PCR; TCRdb stores in-frame clones only, minus some. The sample has 200,000 to 300,000 clones; approximately 88% are singletons. Sequenced: PBMCs or T cells enriched from blood (not recorded which). The receptors come from a woman aged 40 to 55 with acute COVID-19. The CDR3 runs from the conserved cysteine through the conserved F or W. Fields, in order: V gene, D gene, clone size, J gene, CDR3 DNA, CDR3 protein. A D gene is named only where the DNA matches it firmly. Some rows have no size entry. The others give once, few or many, or a class for an expanded clone.

V: TRBV5-1; D: TRBD1; size: -; J: TRBJ1-1; DNA: TGCGCCAGCAGCTTGGCCCCAGGGGGAGACACTGAAGCTTTCTTT; CDR3: CASSLAPGGDTEAFF
V: TRBV6-5; D: -; size: -; J: TRBJ1-3; DNA: TGTGCCACCTTCAGGGGTCCTGGAAACACCATATATTTT; CDR3: CATFRGPGNTIYF
V: TRBV7-9; D: -; size: -; J: TRBJ1-3; DNA: TGTGCCAGCAGCTTAGGGGGGGTCTCTGGAAACACCATATATTTT; CDR3: CASSLGGVSGNTIYF
V: TRBV11-2; D: -; size: -; J: TRBJ1-3; DNA: TGTGCCAGCAGCTTCGTAGTTAGGGGCAACACCATATATTTT; CDR3: CASSFVVRGNTIYF
V: TRBV2; D: TRBD1; size: -; J: TRBJ2-1; DNA: TGTGCCAGCAGCGCAGCCCGGACAGGGGTTTTGAATGAGCAGTTCTTC; CDR3: CASSAARTGVLNEQFF
V: TRBV29-1; D: TRBD2; size: -; J: TRBJ2-3; DNA: TGCAGCGTTCGGGGGGAAGGGACAGATACGCAGTATTTT; CDR3: CSVRGEGTDTQYF
V: TRBV6-5; D: -; size: -; J: TRBJ2-7; DNA: TGTGCCAGCATTCACGACAGCTACGAGCAGTACTTC; CDR3: CASIHDSYEQYF
V: TRBV12-3/TRBV12-4; D: TRBD1; size: -; J: TRBJ1-2; DNA: TGTGCCAGCAGGGCTACAGGGGGTTACACCTTC; CDR3: CASRATGGYTF
V: TRBV6-2/TRBV6-3; D: TRBD2; size: -; J: TRBJ2-1; DNA: TGTGCCAGCAGCCGGGACGGGGGGTTATATGAGCAGTTCTTC; CDR3: CASSRDGGLYEQFF
V: TRBV6-5; D: -; size: -; J: TRBJ2-7; DNA: TGTGCCAGCAGTTACTCGGAGGCTACTCACTACGAGCAGTACTTC; CDR3: CASSYSEATHYEQYF
V: TRBV5-5; D: -; size: -; J: TRBJ1-2; DNA: TGTGCCAGCAGCCTGACGGTCGGAGGGGGCTACACCTTC; CDR3: CASSLTVGGGYTF
V: TRBV6-5; D: -; size: few; J: TRBJ2-2; DNA: TGTGCCAGCAGTTTCTCAGGGGCAGGGAACACCGGGGAGCTGTTTTTT; CDR3: CASSFSGAGNTGELFF
V: TRBV10-1; D: -; size: -; J: TRBJ1-1; DNA: TGCGCCAGCAGTTTGTACAGGAACACTGAAGCTTTCTTT; CDR3: CASSLYRNTEAFF
V: TRBV28; D: TRBD1; size: -; J: TRBJ1-2; DNA: TGTGCCAGCAGTCCCCCAGGGACAGGGGGCATTTATGGCTACACCTTC; CDR3: CASSPPGTGGIYGYTF
V: TRBV5-1; D: -; size: once; J: TRBJ1-1; DNA: TGCGCCAGCAGCTTGGGACAGGAAGGCACTGAAGCTTTCTTT; CDR3: CASSLGQEGTEAFF
V: TRBV5-4; D: TRBD1; size: -; J: TRBJ2-2; DNA: TGTGCCAGCCGCGCCGGGGACAGGCGTGCCGGGGAGCTGTTTTTT; CDR3: CASRAGDRRAGELFF
V: TRBV2; D: -; size: -; J: TRBJ2-2; DNA: TGTGCCAGCCTTACTATGACGGGCACCGGGGAGCTGTTTTTT; CDR3: CASLTMTGTGELFF